A single sample gave rise to the 10 T cell receptor beta chains below, sequenced in a study of radiotherapy plus CTLA-4 blockade in lung cancer listed by TCRdb under 2018. Libraries were prepared through the immunoSEQ multiplex PCR assay. The immuneACCESS repertoire file appears here via TCRdb, limited to in-frame rearrangements. These files lack a portion of the clones; in checked studies, under half of the deficit traces to unresolved V genes, and the cause of the others is not known. In all, the sample holds tens of thousands of clones, and just under 85% of those were seen once. Approximately 5% of the sample belongs to the ten largest clones. Sequences were derived from peripheral blood, sampled from a patient treated with radiotherapy plus ipilimumab. Receptors originate from a human donor with non-small cell lung cancer whose response to radiotherapy plus ipilimumab could not be evaluated.

The rearrangement uses TRBV6-5 and TRBJ2-7; TRBD2 matches at 7 bases. CDR1 MNHEY and CDR2 SVGAGI come from the germline V gene. After removal of 5 bases from V and 4 bases from J, the junction contained 11 bases not matched to a gene. CDR3 length: 15 amino acids. The CDR3 nucleotides read TGTGCCAGCAGTACCCTTGAAGCGGGAAGATACGAGCAGTACTTC. It translates to CASSTLEAGRYEQYF.

The chain is built from TRBV28 and TRBJ1-1; D unclear. The CDR3 contains 12 residues. CDR1 and CDR2 (germline): MDHEN, SYDVKM. V lost 6 bases to trimming and J lost 3 bases, with 8 bases between them. CDR3 loop: CASREIDTEAFF. The CDR3 DNA is TGTGCCAGCAGAGAGATCGACACTGAAGCTTTCTTT.

The chain has TRBV2 and TRBJ1-5; maybe TRBD1 (6 bases). The ends were cut back, 7 bases at V and 1 base at J, with 14 bases in the middle. Germline V CDR1 and CDR2: SNHLY, FYNNEI. The CDR3 is 15 residues long. The CDR3 region has the DNA TGTGCCAGCACTACGAACGGACAGAGCAATCAGCCCCAGCATTTT. It encodes CASTTNGQSNQPQHF.

The rearrangement uses TRBV28 and TRBJ1-4; perhaps TRBD1 as D (5 bases). The CDR3 contains 14 residues. The germline V and J ends were trimmed by 5 bases and 8 bases, with 15 bases remaining between them. Germline-derived CDR1 and CDR2 are MDHEN and SYDVKM. The CDR3 DNA reads as TGTGCCAGCAGTCCCCCGGGGGGGAGGGAAAAACTGTTTTTT. Translation gives CASSPPGGREKLFF. Full variable domain (outside the CDR3, taken from reference TRBV28 and TRBJ1-4): DVKVTQSSRYLVKRTGEKVFLECVQDMDHENMFWYRQDPGLGLRLIYFSYDVKMKEKGDIPEGYSVSREKKERFSLILESASTNQTSMYLCASSPPGGREKLFFGSGTQLSVL.

V and J are TRBV6-1 and TRBJ2-7; no definite D call. CDR1 and CDR2 (germline): MNHNS, SASEGT. Trimming took 4 bases from V and 0 from J, leaving 16 bases between them. The length of the CDR3 is 16 residues. CDR3 amino acids: CASSGSGPRSSYEQYF. CDR3 in DNA: TGTGCCAGCAGTGGGTCGGGTCCTCGCAGCTCCTACGAGCAGTACTTC.

This rearrangement joins TRBV7-2 to TRBJ1-5; D uncertain. The length of the CDR3 is 13 residues. V was pared by 1 base and J by 7 bases, with 8 bases between. Germline V gene data show CDR1 as SGHTA and CDR2 as FQGNSA. The CDR3 protein is CASSLGGSQPQHF. The CDR3 DNA reads as TGTGCCAGCAGCTTAGGTGGGAGCCAGCCCCAGCATTTT.

The gene calls are TRBV6-5 and TRBJ2-1, with unresolved D. Germline V CDR1 and CDR2: MNHEY, SVGAGI. V was clipped by 6 bases and J by 7 bases, with 10 bases between them. This CDR3 contains 12 residues. CDR3: CASRGPGNEQFF. The DNA of the CDR3 is TGTGCCAGCAGAGGTCCCGGGAATGAGCAGTTCTTC.

This clone was seen only a few times. This rearrangement joins TRBV6-5 to TRBJ1-1, with D perhaps TRBD1 (6 bases). CDR3 size: 14 residues. Trimming removed 2 bases from V and 6 bases from J, with 13 bases in between. Germline assignment: CDR1 MNHEY and CDR2 SVGAGI. CDR3 in amino acids: CASSYNEGDAEAFF. The DNA of the CDR3 is TGTGCCAGCAGTTACAATGAGGGGGACGCTGAAGCTTTCTTT.

CDR3 DNA sequence: TGTGCCAGCAGCACCTTTCCGGGGAACACTGAAGCTTTCTTT. Amino acids: CASSTFPGNTEAFF. This rearrangement joins TRBV6-5 to TRBJ1-1, with D unclear. Germline CDR1 and CDR2: MNHEY and SVGAGI. The CDR3 length is 14 residues. The V end was cut by 6 bases, the J end by 1 base, with 12 bases between.

The chain joins TRBV29-1 to TRBJ1-1, with D possibly being TRBD1 (6 bases). The CDR3 covers 12 residues. From germline, CDR1 is SQVTM and CDR2 ANQGSEA. V lost 4 bases and J lost 10, with 16 bases in between. CDR3 in amino acids: CSVANRDNLAFF. In nucleotides, the CDR3 is TGCAGCGTTGCCAACCGGGACAATTTAGCTTTCTTT.